This T cell receptor beta chain is drawn from a study of blood T cells in healthy people across ages. Broader study findings: No one knew whether donors had CMV, which possibly confounded expanded clonotype changes.

The use of a sample-barcoded 5' primer and a J-beta primer mix characterized a second PCR of about 7 to 12 cycles. Using its own MiXCR run on the 5' RACE reads, TCRdb lists one record per CDR3 protein. This sample carries more than 450,000 distinct CDR3 sequences, 25% to 35% of them seen once, and the ten largest clones take about 3.3%. This CDR3 region has 21 residues. Germline CDR1 and CDR2: SGHTA and FQGNSA. The V gene lost 5 bases and the J gene lost 1 base, with 30 bases spanning the gap. On this clonotype itself: What it recognizes is unknown.

These sequences were also reported in another study, on T cells of mothers and their children.

Sequencing was done on a sample of blood. The TCR was taken from a boy between 2 and 10 years old in good health. The rearrangement uses TRBV7-2 and TRBJ2-1; weak D call: TRBD2 (6 bases). The CDR3 protein is CASSRREVFREWSESYNEQFF. CDR3 in DNA: TGTGCCAGCAGCCGTCGCGAAGTTTTCCGGGAGTGGTCAGAATCCTACAATGAGCAGTTCTTC.